This T cell receptor (beta chain) was observed in a study of blood T cell repertoires in COVID-19. Germline V lookup: CDR1 MDHEN, CDR2 SYDVKM. This CDR3 has 11 amino acids. V lost 8 bases and J lost 7, with 9 bases in between. Clones were sequenced by immunoSEQ multiplex PCR, and TCRdb holds only the in-frame ones, with some missing. Altogether about 250,000 clones are present, approximately 92% being singletons, with the ten largest covering 3.5% to 5.5%. The receptor was isolated from a woman between 40 and 50 years old who had recovered from COVID-19. Sample: peripheral blood. The V call is TRBV28, the J call TRBJ1-5, with a tentative D call TRBD1 (5 bases). The DNA for the CDR3 is TGTGCCAGCCGGACAAACCAGCCCCAGCATTTT. It is translated as CASRTNQPQHF. Complete variable domain (other parts from reference TRBV28 and TRBJ1-5): DVKVTQSSRYLVKRTGEKVFLECVQDMDHENMFWYRQDPGLGLRLIYFSYDVKMKEKGDIPEGYSVSREKKERFSLILESASTNQTSMYLCASRTNQPQHFGDGTRLSIL.